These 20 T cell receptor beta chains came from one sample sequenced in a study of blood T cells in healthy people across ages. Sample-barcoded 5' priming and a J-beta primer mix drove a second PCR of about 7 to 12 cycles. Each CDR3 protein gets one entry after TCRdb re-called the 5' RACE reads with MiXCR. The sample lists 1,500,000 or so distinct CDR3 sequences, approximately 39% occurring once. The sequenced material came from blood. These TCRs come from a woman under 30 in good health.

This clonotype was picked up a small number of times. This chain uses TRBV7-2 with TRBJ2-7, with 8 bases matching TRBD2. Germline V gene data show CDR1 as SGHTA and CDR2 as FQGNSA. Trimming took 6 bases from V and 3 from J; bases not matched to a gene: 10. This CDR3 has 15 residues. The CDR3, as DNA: TGTGCCAGCAGTTTTTCGGGACTAGAAATCTACGAGCAGTACTTC. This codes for CASSFSGLEIYEQYF.

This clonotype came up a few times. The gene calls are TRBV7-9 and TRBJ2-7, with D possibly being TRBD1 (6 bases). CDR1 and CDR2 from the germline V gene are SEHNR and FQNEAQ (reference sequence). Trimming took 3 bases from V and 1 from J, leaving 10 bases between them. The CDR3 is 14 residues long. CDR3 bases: TGTGCCAGCAGCTTTATTGGACAGTCCTACGAGCAGTACTTC. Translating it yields CASSFIGQSYEQYF.

The CDR3 loop is CASKMGLTNTEAFF. The CDR3 DNA sequence: TGTGCCAGCAAGATGGGACTAACGAACACTGAAGCTTTCTTT. The chain recombines TRBV5-6 with TRBJ1-1; D perhaps matches TRBD1 (5 bases). Germline CDR1 reads SGHDT; CDR2 reads YYEEEE. The V end was cut by 6 bases, the J end by 1 base, with 13 bases between. This CDR3 region has 14 residues.

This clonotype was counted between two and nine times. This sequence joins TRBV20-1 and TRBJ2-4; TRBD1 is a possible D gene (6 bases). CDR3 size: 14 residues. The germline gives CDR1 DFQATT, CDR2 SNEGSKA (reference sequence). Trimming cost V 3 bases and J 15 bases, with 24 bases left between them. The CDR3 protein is CSASTTLGAAPPYF. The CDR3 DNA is TGCAGTGCTAGCACCACCTTGGGGGCCGCCCCTCCGTACTTC.

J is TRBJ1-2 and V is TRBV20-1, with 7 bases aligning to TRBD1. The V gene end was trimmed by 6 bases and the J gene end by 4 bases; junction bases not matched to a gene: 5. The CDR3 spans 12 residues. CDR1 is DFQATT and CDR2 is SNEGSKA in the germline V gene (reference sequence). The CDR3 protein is CSAAGQTYGYTF. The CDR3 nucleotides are TGCAGTGCCGCGGGACAGACCTATGGCTACACCTTC.

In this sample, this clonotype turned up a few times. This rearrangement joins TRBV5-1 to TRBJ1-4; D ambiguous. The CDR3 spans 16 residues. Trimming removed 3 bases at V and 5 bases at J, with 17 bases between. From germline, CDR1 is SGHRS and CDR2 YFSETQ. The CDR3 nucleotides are TGCGCCAGCAGCTCCGGAACCCACAATAGAAATGAAAAACTGTTTTTT. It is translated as CASSSGTHNRNEKLFF.

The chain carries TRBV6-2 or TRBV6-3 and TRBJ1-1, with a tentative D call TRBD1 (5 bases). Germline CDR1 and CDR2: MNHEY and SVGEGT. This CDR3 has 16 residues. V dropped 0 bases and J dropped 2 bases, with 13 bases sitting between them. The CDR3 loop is CASSYSVGDLNTEAFF. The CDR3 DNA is TGTGCCAGCAGTTACTCGGTAGGGGACCTTAACACTGAAGCTTTCTTT.

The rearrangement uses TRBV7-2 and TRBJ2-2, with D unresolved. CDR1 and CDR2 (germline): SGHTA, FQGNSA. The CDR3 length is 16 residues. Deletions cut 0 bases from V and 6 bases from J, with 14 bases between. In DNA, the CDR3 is TGTGCCAGCAGCTTAGCGACTTGGTACGGGTCCGGGGAGCTGTTTTTT. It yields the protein CASSLATWYGSGELFF. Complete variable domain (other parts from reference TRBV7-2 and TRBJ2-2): GAGVSQSPSNKVTEKGKDVELRCDPISGHTALYWYRQSLGQGLEFLIYFQGNSAPDKSGLPSDRFSAERTGGSVSTLTIQRTQQEDSAVYLCASSLATWYGSGELFFGEGSRLTVL.

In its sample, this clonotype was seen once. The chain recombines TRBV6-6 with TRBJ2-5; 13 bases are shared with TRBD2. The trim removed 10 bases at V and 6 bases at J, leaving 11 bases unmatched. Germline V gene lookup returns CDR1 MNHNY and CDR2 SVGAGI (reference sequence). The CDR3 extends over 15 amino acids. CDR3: CANNIGLAGAQTQYF. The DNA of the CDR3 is TGTGCCAACAACATAGGACTAGCGGGAGCACAGACCCAGTACTTC.

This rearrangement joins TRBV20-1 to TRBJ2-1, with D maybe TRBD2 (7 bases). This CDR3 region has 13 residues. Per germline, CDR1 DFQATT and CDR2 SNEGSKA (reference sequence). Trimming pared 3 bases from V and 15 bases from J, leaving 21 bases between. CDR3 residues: CSARQPRGLSPFF. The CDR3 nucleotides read TGCAGTGCTAGGCAACCCAGGGGACTATCCCCGTTCTTC.

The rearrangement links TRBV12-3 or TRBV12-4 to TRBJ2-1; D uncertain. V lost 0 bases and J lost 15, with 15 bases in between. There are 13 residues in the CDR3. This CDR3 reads CASSLAGALFPFF. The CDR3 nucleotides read TGTGCCAGCAGTTTAGCGGGTGCTCTCTTCCCGTTCTTC.

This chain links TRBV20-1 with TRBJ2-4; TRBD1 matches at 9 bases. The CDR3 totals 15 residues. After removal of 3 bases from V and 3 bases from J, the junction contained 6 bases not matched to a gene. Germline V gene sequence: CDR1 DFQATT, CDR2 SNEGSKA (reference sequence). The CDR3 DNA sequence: TGCAGTGCTAGTTCGGACAGGGGAGACAAAAACATTCAGTACTTC. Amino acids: CSASSDRGDKNIQYF.

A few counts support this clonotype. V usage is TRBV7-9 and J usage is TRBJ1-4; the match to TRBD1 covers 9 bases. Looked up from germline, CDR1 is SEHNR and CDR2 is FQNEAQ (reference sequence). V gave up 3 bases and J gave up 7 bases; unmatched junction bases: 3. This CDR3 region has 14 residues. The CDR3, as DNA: TGTGCCAGCAGCTTCTCGGACAGGGGTGAAAAACTGTTTTTT. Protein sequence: CASSFSDRGEKLFF.

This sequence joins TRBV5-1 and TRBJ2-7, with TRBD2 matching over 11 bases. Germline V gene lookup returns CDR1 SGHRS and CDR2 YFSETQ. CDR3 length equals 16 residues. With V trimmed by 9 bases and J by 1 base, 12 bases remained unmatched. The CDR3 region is CAIISNTSGSSYEQYF. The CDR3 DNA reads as TGCGCCATTATCAGTAATACTAGCGGGAGTTCCTACGAGCAGTACTTC.

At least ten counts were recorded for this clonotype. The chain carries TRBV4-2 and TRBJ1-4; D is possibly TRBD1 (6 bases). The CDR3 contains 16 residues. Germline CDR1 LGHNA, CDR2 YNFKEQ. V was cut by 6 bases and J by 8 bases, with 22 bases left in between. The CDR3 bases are TGTGCCAGCAGGAGGACAGACTCCCCCCGGGACGAAAAACTGTTTTTT. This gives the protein CASRRTDSPRDEKLFF.

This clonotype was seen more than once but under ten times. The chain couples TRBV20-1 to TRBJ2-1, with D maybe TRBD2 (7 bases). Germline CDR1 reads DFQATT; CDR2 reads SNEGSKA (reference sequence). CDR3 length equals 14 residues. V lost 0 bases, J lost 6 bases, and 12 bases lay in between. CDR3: CSAREGGPLNEQFF. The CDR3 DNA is TGCAGTGCTAGAGAGGGGGGGCCCCTCAATGAGCAGTTCTTC.

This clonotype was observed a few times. The CDR3 DNA is TGTGCCAGCAGCTTAATGACAACTAATGAAAAACTGTTTTTT. Its protein product is CASSLMTTNEKLFF. The chain links TRBV7-9 to TRBJ1-4; no clear D. The CDR3 runs to 14 residues. In germline, CDR1 is SEHNR, CDR2 FQNEAQ (reference sequence). Trimming removed 2 bases at V and 0 bases at J, with 4 bases between.

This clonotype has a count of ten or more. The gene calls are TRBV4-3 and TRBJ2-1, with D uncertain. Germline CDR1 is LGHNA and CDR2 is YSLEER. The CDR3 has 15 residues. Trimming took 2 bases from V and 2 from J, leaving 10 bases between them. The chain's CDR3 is CASSQLQVAYNEQFF. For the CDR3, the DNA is TGCGCCAGCAGCCAACTCCAGGTAGCCTACAATGAGCAGTTCTTC.

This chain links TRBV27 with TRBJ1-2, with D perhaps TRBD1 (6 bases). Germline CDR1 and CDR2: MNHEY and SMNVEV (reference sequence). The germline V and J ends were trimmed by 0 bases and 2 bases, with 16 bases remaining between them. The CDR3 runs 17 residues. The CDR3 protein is CASSLSGGRGSNYGYTF. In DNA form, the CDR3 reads TGTGCCAGCAGTTTATCGGGGGGCAGGGGCAGCAACTATGGCTACACCTTC.

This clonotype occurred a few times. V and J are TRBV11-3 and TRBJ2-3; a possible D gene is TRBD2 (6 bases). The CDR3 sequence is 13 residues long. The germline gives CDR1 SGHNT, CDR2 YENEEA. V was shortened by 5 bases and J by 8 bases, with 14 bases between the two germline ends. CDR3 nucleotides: TGTGCCAGCAGCCCGACTAGATTCGCTACGCAGTATTTT. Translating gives CASSPTRFATQYF.